Sequencing of this TCR beta chain was carried out in a study of blood T cell repertoires in COVID-19 (dated by TCRdb to 2018 to 2021). For context, the study as a whole: Samples covering the acute and convalescent phases of COVID-19 were provided by collaborators in the United States, Italy and Spain. The prospective study material was composed of cDNA or gDNA derived from T cells, B-cell-depleted T cells, or PBMCs. Deeply sampled blood TCRbeta repertoires from subjects exposed to, actively infected with, or recovered from COVID-19 were included in the dataset. The repertoires were released in a freely available public database meant as a resource for research on the immune response to SARS-CoV-2. The samples were drawn from the first 160 participants of the ongoing ImmuneRACE study and from some 1,300 subjects provided by 6 global collaborators. Nearly every sample came with metadata listing a de-identified subject ID, COVID-19 status, age in years and sex. Where HLA class I and class II types were available, the types were taken from metadata supplied by the sample provider, not from assay-based typing. The study at large found these results: How much clinical and demographic metadata was included differed by source and by participant, and the metadata was provided uncurated.

The collaborating institutions used their own protocols to collect whole blood in K2EDTA tubes. For TCRbeta analysis, collaborator samples were shipped as frozen whole blood, as isolated PBMCs, or as DNA extracted from either sample type. V loses 2 bases of germline sequence and J loses 4 bases, and the interval between the two ends is 8 bases. From a lookup of the germline V gene (reference sequence), CDR1 and CDR2 are MNHEY and SMNVEV. Measured from the cysteine to the phenylalanine, the CDR3 is 13 residues long. Of all the DNA, just the CDR3 is kept, 39 bases in frame from base 1. TCRbeta CDR3 regions were amplified from genomic DNA using the immunoSEQ Assay, a bias-controlled multiplex PCR. The study's processing was this. Within the assay, amplification of reference gene primers was used to estimate how many nucleated cells each sample contained. To quantify the absolute abundance of each unique TCRbeta CDR3 rearrangement, sequence reads were collapsed and filtered. For each sample, productive Simpson clonality was calculated as the square root of Simpson's diversity index across productive rearrangements. TCRdb re-hosts the immuneACCESS table, in-frame sequences only. Its copies lack some clones; in the studies checked, an unresolved V gene accounts for under half of them, and the cause for the rest is not known. The DNA gave D and trimming, while V, J and clone size come from that table. The sample table shows about 180,000 clones, and around 86% are seen once. 2.9% of the sample is held by the ten biggest clonotypes.

Details on this clone: Its binding antigen is unknown. Nothing much larger sits one base from this clone, and base qualities are not available.

This clonotype was obtained from a woman aged 25 to 45 with active or convalescent COVID-19. The sample comprised peripheral blood. The rearranged segments are TRBV27 and TRBJ1-1; D gene: possibly TRBD1, on 5 matching bases. The CDR3 reads CASSLRGFTEAFF. DNA sequence: TGTGCCAGCAGTTTAAGGGGATTCACTGAAGCTTTCTTT.